A single sample is the source of the 24 T cell receptor beta chains below, sequenced in a study of T cell responses to AZD1222 COVID-19 vaccine (dated by TCRdb to the early 2020s). The library came from the immunoSEQ multiplex PCR assay. The table comes from immuneACCESS by way of TCRdb, which keeps in-frame sequences with V and J called. Part of the clones is missing from these tables; in studies checked, under half for an unresolved V gene and the rest for unknown reasons. The sample has 95,000 to 110,000 clones on record, around nine tenths of them singletons. The ten largest make up around 20% of the sample. Reading the label with the study, this specimen's time point is: baseline before first vaccination. Sequences were derived from peripheral blood, sampled on day 0 of AZD1222 vaccination. These receptors all come from an adult in good health.

The rearrangement joins TRBV5-5 to TRBJ2-7; D perhaps matches TRBD1 (5 bases). This CDR3 contains 13 residues. V lost 7 bases to trimming and J lost 2 bases, with 13 bases between them. Germline CDR1 and CDR2: SGHKS and YYEKEE (reference sequence). DNA for the CDR3: TGTGCCAGCCATCAGTGGGGCACCTACGAGCAGTACTTC. It is translated as CASHQWGTYEQYF.

V is TRBV12-3 or TRBV12-4 and J is TRBJ2-1, with D maybe TRBD1 (6 bases). The CDR3 consists of 13 residues. V was clipped by 7 bases and J by 4 bases, with 11 bases between them. The CDR3 region is CASNYREYNEQFF. In nucleotides, the CDR3 is TGTGCCAGCAACTACAGGGAGTACAATGAGCAGTTCTTC.

V is TRBV9 and J is TRBJ2-1; TRBD2 might be the D (6 bases). Germline CDR1 is SGDLS and CDR2 is YYNGEE. This CDR3 is built from 15 residues. V was cut by 2 bases and J by 2 bases, with 11 bases left in between. The CDR3 protein is CASSVGTHTYNEQFF. CDR3 sequence (DNA): TGTGCCAGCAGCGTCGGGACTCACACCTACAATGAGCAGTTCTTC.

The V and J genes are TRBV27 and TRBJ2-7; D gene ambiguous. The germline V gene encodes CDR1 MNHEY and CDR2 SMNVEV (reference sequence). V was cut by 2 bases and J by 0 bases, with 5 bases left in between. This CDR3 spans 13 amino acids. The CDR3 DNA reads TGTGCCAGCAGTTTACGAGCCTCCTACGAGCAGTACTTC. Amino acids: CASSLRASYEQYF.

The chain employs TRBV7-9 and TRBJ2-6, with D possibly being TRBD1 (6 bases). V lost 1 base and J 2 bases, leaving 6 bases between the germline ends. This CDR3 region has 15 residues. Germline V gene data show CDR1 as SEHNR and CDR2 as FQNEAQ (reference sequence). CDR3 sequence: CASSLGGPGANVLTF. DNA for the CDR3: TGTGCCAGCAGCTTAGGGGGGCCTGGGGCCAACGTCCTGACTTTC.

The chain joins TRBV6-4 to TRBJ2-3; D unclear. V was shortened by 3 bases and J by 6 bases, with 10 bases between the two germline ends. The CDR3 covers 13 residues. Germline loops: CDR1 MRHNA, CDR2 SNTAGT. The CDR3 coding sequence is TGTGCCAGCAGTGATGACGACGAGGATACGCAGTATTTT. Its protein is CASSDDDEDTQYF.

The rearrangement joins TRBV5-5 to TRBJ2-7, with unresolved D. The V end was cut by 0 bases, the J end by 1 base, with 8 bases between. Germline assignment: CDR1 SGHKS and CDR2 YYEKEE (reference sequence). This CDR3 contains 14 residues. CDR3 protein: CASSLASASYEQYF. In DNA form, the CDR3 reads TGTGCCAGCAGCTTGGCCTCTGCATCCTACGAGCAGTACTTC.

V gene TRBV6-5 combines with J gene TRBJ1-2; TRBD1 matches at 12 bases. Per germline, CDR1 MNHEY and CDR2 SVGAGI. This CDR3 has 14 residues. V shed 8 bases and J 4 bases; nucleotides not matched to a gene: 5. The CDR3 coding sequence is TGTGCCAGCGGGACAGGGGGCGCTGGCTATGGCTACACCTTC. It is translated as CASGTGGAGYGYTF.

The genes are TRBV27 and TRBJ2-5; TRBD1 or TRBD2 may be the D gene (6 bases each). CDR3 length: 18 residues. Germline CDR1 is MNHEY and CDR2 is SMNVEV (reference sequence). V lost 5 bases and J lost 1, with 23 bases in between. The CDR3 sequence: CASSPKGGILRPQETQYF. The CDR3 DNA sequence: TGTGCCAGCAGTCCCAAGGGGGGAATCTTGCGGCCCCAAGAGACCCAGTACTTC.

The chain carries TRBV2 and TRBJ2-3, with 7 bases lining up with TRBD2. CDR1 is SNHLY, CDR2 FYNNEI, per germline. J gave up 2 bases and V 7 bases, and 9 bases lay outside the gene matches. This CDR3 has 15 residues. The CDR3 DNA is TGTGCCAGCAACCAGTGGGGGGGTTACACAGATACGCAGTATTTT. Residues: CASNQWGGYTDTQYF.

This sequence joins TRBV11-2 and TRBJ2-1, with D perhaps TRBD2 (5 bases). The CDR3 has 16 amino acids. CDR1 is SGHAT, CDR2 FQNNGV, per germline. Between the trimmed V and J ends, which lost 1 base and 4 bases, there was a span of 14 bases. The CDR3 sequence: CASSLAGWGQYNEQFF. The CDR3 DNA follows: TGTGCCAGCAGCTTAGCGGGGTGGGGTCAATACAATGAGCAGTTCTTC.

The chain joins TRBV15 to TRBJ1-1, with D perhaps matching TRBD1 (6 bases). This CDR3 spans 15 amino acids. Germline CDR1 is LNHNV and CDR2 is YYDKDF (reference sequence). V was clipped by 0 bases and J by 4 bases, with 12 bases between them. The CDR3 reads CATSRDRGPGTEAFF. The CDR3 DNA is TGTGCCACCAGCAGAGATCGGGGGCCGGGCACTGAAGCTTTCTTT. The variable domain in full, completed from reference TRBV15 and TRBJ1-1, reads DAMVIQNPRYQVTQFGKPVTLSCSQTLNHNVMYWYQQKSSQAPKLLFHYYDKDFNNEADTPDNFQSRRPNTSFCFLDIRSPGLGDTAMYLCATSRDRGPGTEAFFGQGTRLTVV.

This chain joins TRBV9 and TRBJ1-1, with TRBD1 matching over 9 bases. The CDR3 extends over 14 amino acids. The V gene's germline CDR1 is SGDLS and CDR2 YYNGEE. V lost 7 bases to trimming and J lost 1 base; unmatched junction nucleotides: 5. The CDR3 reads CASSTGGTNTEAFF. The CDR3 DNA sequence: TGTGCCAGCTCCACAGGGGGCACGAACACTGAAGCTTTCTTT.

This clone appeared once. In nucleotides, the CDR3 is TGCGCCAGCAGCTGGAATAGCGGGGGGTCTGGGGCCAACGTCCTGACTTTC. Protein: CASSWNSGGSGANVLTF. The rearrangement uses TRBV4-1 and TRBJ2-6, with 10 positions matching TRBD2. The CDR3 covers 17 residues. The germline V gene encodes CDR1 MGHRA and CDR2 YSYEKL. V lost 5 bases and J lost 1; bases outside the gene matches: 5.

The J gene is TRBJ1-1, the V gene TRBV18; weak D call: TRBD1 (5 bases). CDR1 is KGHSH and CDR2 is LQKENI in the germline V gene. V lost 5 bases, J lost 4 bases, and 11 bases lay in between. The CDR3 is made up of 13 amino acids. CDR3 nucleotides: TGTGCCAGCTCATCTCTCAGGGCCACTGAAGCTTTCTTT. It codes for CASSSLRATEAFF. Based on the CDR3 plus reference TRBV18 and TRBJ1-1, the full variable domain is NAGVMQNPRHLVRRRGQEARLRCSPMKGHSHVYWYRQLPEEGLKFMVYLQKENIIDESGMPKERFSAEFPKEGPSILRIQQVVRGDSAAYFCASSSLRATEAFFGQGTRLTVV.

The genes are TRBV29-1 and TRBJ2-5; tentative D call: TRBD1 (6 bases). This CDR3 is 13 amino acids long. The V end was cut by 2 bases, the J end by 5 bases, with 12 bases between. Germline V gives CDR1 SQVTM, CDR2 ANQGSEA. The CDR3 protein is CSVETGYQETQYF. The CDR3 nucleotides are TGCAGCGTTGAAACAGGGTATCAGGAGACCCAGTACTTC.

The V and J genes are TRBV4-2 and TRBJ1-5; tentatively, D is TRBD1 (6 bases). The V end was cut by 0 bases, the J end by 6 bases, with 12 bases between. CDR1 is LGHNA, CDR2 YNFKEQ, per germline. This CDR3 is 15 amino acids long. The CDR3 protein is CASSQDKGGGQPQHF. CDR3 bases: TGTGCCAGCAGCCAAGATAAGGGAGGGGGTCAGCCCCAGCATTTT.

This chain connects TRBV10-3 to TRBJ2-7; D possibly corresponds to TRBD2 (7 bases). The CDR3 consists of 15 residues. CDR1 and CDR2 from the germline V gene are ENHRY and SYGVKD. Trimming shortened V by 4 bases and J by 2 bases, and 15 bases separated the two germline ends. CDR3 sequence: CAISGRGGDTYEQYF. In DNA, the CDR3 is TGTGCCATCAGTGGGCGCGGGGGCGATACCTACGAGCAGTACTTC.

The chain has TRBV10-3 and TRBJ2-3; D gene uncertain. The V end lost 0 bases, the J end lost 4 bases, and 17 bases lay between the germline ends. The CDR3 totals 17 residues. Germline lookup yields CDR1 ENHRY and CDR2 SYGVKD. CDR3 sequence (DNA): TGTGCCATCAGTGAGTCGAGGTATCATACAACCGCAGATACGCAGTATTTT. Encoded protein: CAISESRYHTTADTQYF.

J is TRBJ1-4 and V is TRBV11-2; 7 nucleotides line up with TRBD1. With V trimmed by 5 bases and J by 0 bases, 6 bases remained unmatched. Germline loops: CDR1 SGHAT, CDR2 FQNNGV. This CDR3 is 16 amino acids long. CDR3 in amino acids: CASSRDRQTTNEKLFF. In nucleotides, the CDR3 is TGTGCCAGCAGCCGGGACAGACAAACAACTAATGAAAAACTGTTTTTT.

This clone was counted once. V and J are TRBV30 and TRBJ2-6; D remains ambiguous. V lost 2 bases and J 1 base, leaving 0 bases between the germline ends. Germline CDR1 GTSNPN, CDR2 SVGIG (reference sequence). This CDR3 region has 12 residues. CDR3 bases: TGTGCCTGGAGTTCTGGGGCCAACGTCCTGACTTTC. Amino acids: CAWSSGANVLTF. The full variable domain, completed using reference TRBV30 and TRBJ2-6, is SQTIHQWPATLVQPVGSPLSLECTVEGTSNPNLYWYRQAAGRGLQLLFYSVGIGQISSEVPQNLSASRPQDRQFILSSKKLLLSDSGFYLCAWSSGANVLTFGAGSRLTVL.

The chain carries TRBV9 and TRBJ1-2; 8 nucleotides line up with TRBD1. The CDR3 loop spans 16 amino acids. V lost 4 bases, J lost 4 bases, and 12 bases stayed unmatched. The V gene's germline CDR1 is SGDLS and CDR2 YYNGEE. CDR3 amino acids: CASSPYLTGEGYGYTF. For the CDR3, the DNA is TGTGCCAGCAGCCCCTACCTGACAGGGGAGGGCTATGGCTACACCTTC.

The genes are TRBV10-3 and TRBJ1-3, with 7 bases that match TRBD1. V shed 6 bases and J 2 bases; nucleotides not matched to a gene: 13. The germline V gene encodes CDR1 ENHRY and CDR2 SYGVKD. The CDR3 has 17 residues. The CDR3 DNA reads as TGTGCCATCAGATTTCCTACAGGGGATACTGCTGGAAACACCATATATTTT. Translating gives CAIRFPTGDTAGNTIYF.

CDR3: CASSELGTNEKLFF. CDR3 nucleotide sequence: TGTGCCAGCAGTGAATTAGGAACTAATGAAAAACTGTTTTTT. The chain links TRBV25-1 to TRBJ1-4; no definite D call. From germline, CDR1 is MGHDK and CDR2 SYGVNS. V lost 1 base to trimming and J lost 1 base, with 4 bases between them. This CDR3 has 14 residues.